The TCR beta chain under discussion was sequenced for a study of identical twins' blood T cells (dated by TCRdb to the early 2010s). About the full investigation: Roughly 50 million Illumina reads were obtained across roughly 12 libraries, of which six were alpha-chain libraries and six were beta-chain libraries. The study compared TCR alpha and beta chain repertoires of three pairs of monozygous twins using next-generation sequencing to assess genetic influence on repertoire formation.

The donors were six healthy women who made up three monozygous twin pairs. Each of the three twin pairs had been raised together, and the twins in each pair were thought likely to have encountered the same infectious agents and vaccines. TCR cDNA libraries were prepared from RNA that was isolated from peripheral blood mononuclear cells. This clonotype has just one count. The target of this receptor is not known. No clone much larger than this one lies a single base away; base qualities are absent. A single read counts as weak evidence. CDR1 is given as DFQATT and CDR2 as SNEGSKA, both from the germline V gene (reference sequence). The junction shows trimming of 0 bases on V and 4 bases on J, plus 13 bases between the germline ends. CDR3 length: 15 amino acids, cysteine to phenylalanine. The entry retains the CDR3 DNA only, 45 bases that are in frame from base 1. Study-level results and caveats: Twin pairs were reported to be markedly more alike in V gene usage than unrelated donors were, even when looking at non-selected out-of-frame TCRbeta clonotypes. Among the most abundant TCRbeta clonotypes, every donor shared more CDR3 sequences with her own twin than with unrelated donors. Because the twins were reared together, environmental influences could not be ruled out as the explanation for twin similarity. Independent studies were stated to be required to validate the proposed role of the TCRalpha J segment in MHC recognition during thymic selection. How many CDR3 clonotypes two donors shared depended mainly on the product of their cloneset sizes, and the twins did not clearly stray from this trend.

Receptor amplification or capture employed 5' RACE. Instrument on record: Illumina Genome Analyzer IIx. The RNA-based TCR cDNA libraries were made using a previously described protocol that was modified in several ways. To prevent cross-contamination, barcodes specific to each sample were added to both ends of every TCR cDNA library during cDNA synthesis and amplification. The published analysis was carried out like this. Between about 85,000 and nearly 550,000 clonotypes were identified per individual, with 2.2 to 3.6 million CDR3-containing reads per library. Reads with improper barcode index combinations were discarded, after which clonesets were built for each library with the MiTCR software. While assembling CDR3 clonotypes, MiTCR filtered or rescued low-quality reads and corrected PCR and sequencing errors. Artificial out-of-frame clonotypes were mapped to in-frame sequences, with one indel allowed in the CDR3, and then removed. V and J gene usage similarity between donors was measured as Jensen-Shannon divergence divided by mean entropy. The raw public data were reprocessed by TCRdb itself: fastp quality trimming at Q25, MiXCR clonotype calling, in-frame beta chains only. All rows with the same CDR3 protein become a single entry with the most common DNA and genes. These V and J calls derive from TCRdb rather than the authors' analysis. For this sample there are about 370,000 distinct CDR3 sequences; about 28% appear just once. The biggest ten clones account for 6.1% of the sample.

The sample comprised PBMCs. The clonotype was recovered from a woman between 18 and 50 years old in good health. The sequence links TRBV20-1 to TRBJ1-3, and possibly TRBD1, on 6 matching bases. The bases are TGCAGTGCTAGAGATGGGGCGGGGGCCGGAAACACCATATATTTT. Translated, this is CSARDGAGAGNTIYF.